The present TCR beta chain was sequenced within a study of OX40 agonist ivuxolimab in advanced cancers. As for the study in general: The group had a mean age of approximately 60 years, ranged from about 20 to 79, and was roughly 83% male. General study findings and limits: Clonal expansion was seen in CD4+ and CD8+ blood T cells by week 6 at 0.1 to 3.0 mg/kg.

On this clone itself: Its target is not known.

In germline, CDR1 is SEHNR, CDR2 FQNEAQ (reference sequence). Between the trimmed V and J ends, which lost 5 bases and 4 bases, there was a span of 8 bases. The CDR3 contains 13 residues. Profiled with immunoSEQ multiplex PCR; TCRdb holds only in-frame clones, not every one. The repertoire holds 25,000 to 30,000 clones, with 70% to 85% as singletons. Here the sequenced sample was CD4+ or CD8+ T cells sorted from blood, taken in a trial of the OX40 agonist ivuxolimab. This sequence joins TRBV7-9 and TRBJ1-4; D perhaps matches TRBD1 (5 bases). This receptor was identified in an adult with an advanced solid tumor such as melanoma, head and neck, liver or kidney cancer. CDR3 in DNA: TGTGCCAGCAGCCGGGACCTTAATGAAAAACTGTTTTTT. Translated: CASSRDLNEKLFF.